These T cell receptor beta chains were read from a single sample in a study of CD8+ T cells in alopecia areata. Assay used: immunoSEQ multiplex PCR; TCRdb lists only in-frame clones, some missing. The sample shows about 210,000 clones, less than 50% of them seen only once. Source: CD4+ T cells sorted from blood, taken at approximately week 39, from a patient treated with tofacitinib. The origin of the receptors is a human donor with alopecia areata. The CDR3 runs from the conserved cysteine through the conserved F or W. Each record gives: D gene, J gene, V gene, clone size, CDR3 DNA, CDR3 protein. A D gene is named only where the DNA matches it firmly. For some rows the clone size is stated as once, few or many, or as a class when expanded; others skip it.

TRBD1 TRBJ2-7 TRBV2 - TGTGCCAGCCGTAAACCGGGACAGGGGTACTACGAGCAGTACTTC CASRKPGQGYYEQYF
TRBD1 TRBJ2-5 TRBV4-3 - TGCGCCAGCAGCCAAGGGACAGGGGGGATAGTCCAAGAGACCCAGTACTTC CASSQGTGGIVQETQYF
- TRBJ1-1 TRBV4-2 - TGTGCCAGCAGCCAAGATCCGGGTCGGACTGAAGCTTTCTTT CASSQDPGRTEAFF
- TRBJ2-2 TRBV5-4 - TGTGCCAGCAGCTTGGTTCAAAACACCGGGGAGCTGTTTTTT CASSLVQNTGELFF
TRBD1 TRBJ2-1 TRBV29-1 few TGCAGCGTTGAAGAACCAGGGGGCAAGGGTGAGCAGTTCTTC CSVEEPGGKGEQFF
TRBD2 TRBJ2-7 TRBV5-1 few TGCGCCAGCGGGACTAGCGGGACCTACGAGCAGTACTTC CASGTSGTYEQYF
- TRBJ1-2 TRBV19 - TGTGCCAGTATGGGCGGGTGGAACTATGGCTACACCTTC CASMGGWNYGYTF
- TRBJ2-5 TRBV7-2 few TGTGCCAGCAGCTTAGGAGGCAGCCAAGAGACCCAGTACTTC CASSLGGSQETQYF
- TRBJ1-4 TRBV2 few TGTGCCAGCAGCGCAGGGCGAAGAGCGGAAAAACTGTTTTTT CASSAGRRAEKLFF
TRBD1 TRBJ2-7 TRBV6-6 - TGTGCCAGCAGTGACGTCGGACAGGGAGACGAGCAGTACTTC CASSDVGQGDEQYF
- TRBJ2-6 TRBV18 few TGTGCCAGCACCCCCTCTGGGGCCAACGTCCTGACTTTC CASTPSGANVLTF
TRBD2 TRBJ2-3 TRBV27 - TGTGCCAGCAGTCGACTAGCGGGAGGCTCCACAGATACGCAGTATTTT CASSRLAGGSTDTQYF
- TRBJ2-1 TRBV27 - TGTGCCAGCAGTTTATTAAGAGGGCGCAGCTCCTACAATGAGCAGTTCTTC CASSLLRGRSSYNEQFF
TRBD2 TRBJ2-1 TRBV7-2 few TGTGCCAGCAGCTGGAGACTAGCGGGAGGCAATGAGCAGTTCTTC CASSWRLAGGNEQFF
- TRBJ2-7 TRBV29-1 - TGCAGCGTTGTCCCCCGGACCTCCTACGAGCAGTACTTC CSVVPRTSYEQYF
- TRBJ2-3 TRBV11-3 - TGTGCCAGCAGCTTAGACGCCGCGTTAAGCACAGATACGCAGTATTTT CASSLDAALSTDTQYF
- TRBJ2-6 TRBV5-1 - TGCGCCAGCAGCTTGGCCTCGGGCTCTGGGGCCAACGTCCTGACTTTC CASSLASGSGANVLTF
TRBD1 TRBJ2-7 TRBV7-9 - TGTGCCAGCAGCTCTACCGACAGGGGATACTACGAGCAGTACTTC CASSSTDRGYYEQYF
- TRBJ2-7 TRBV4-2 once TGTGCCAGCAGCCAGACCAGCGGAGACTACGAGCAGTACTTC CASSQTSGDYEQYF
TRBD1 TRBJ2-1 TRBV29-1 - TGCAGCGTTAAATCAGGGGGCTCGAATGAGCAGTTCTTC CSVKSGGSNEQFF
TRBD1 TRBJ2-1 TRBV2 - TGTGCCAGCATGTGGGGGCAGGGGGTGAATGAGCAGTTCTTC CASMWGQGVNEQFF
TRBD1 TRBJ2-5 TRBV5-1 - TGCGCCAGCAGCCTGGGACAGCTTCAAGAGACCCAGTACTTC CASSLGQLQETQYF
- TRBJ2-7 TRBV6-5 - TGTGCCAGCAGTTACTCGGCGACCCGCGAGCAGTACTTC CASSYSATREQYF
- TRBJ2-2 TRBV30 - TGTGCCTGGAGTGTAGGACACACCGGGGAGCTGTTTTTT CAWSVGHTGELFF
- TRBJ1-2 TRBV6-5 medium-sized TGTGCCAGCAGAGCCCTTTATGGCTACACCTTC CASRALYGYTF
- TRBJ1-1 TRBV29-1 - TGCAGCGTTGAGGCTGGGGAGGCAGCAAAAGCTTTCTTT CSVEAGEAAKAFF
TRBD2 TRBJ2-1 TRBV9 - TGTGCCAGCAGCGTGCTAGCGGGAGGGGCCAATGAGCAGTTCTTC CASSVLAGGANEQFF
TRBD2 TRBJ2-2 TRBV15 - TGTGCCACCAGCACCTCTCTGAGCGGGAGGGGTAGCACCGGGGAGCTGTTTTTT CATSTSLSGRGSTGELFF
- TRBJ2-3 TRBV14 few TGTGCCAGCAGCCAAGAATCAAAGAGCACAGATACGCAGTATTTT CASSQESKSTDTQYF
- TRBJ1-2 TRBV4-1 - TGCGCCAGCAGCCAAGCCGGGACTCTCCATGGCTACACCTTC CASSQAGTLHGYTF
TRBD1 TRBJ2-1 TRBV29-1 few TGCAGCGTAGTTGGACAGGGACCACGGCACAATGAGCAGTTCTTC CSVVGQGPRHNEQFF
TRBD2 TRBJ2-2 TRBV4-1 - TGCGCCAGCAGCCCTCCCGGGGGACTAGCGGGAAACACCGGGGAGCTGTTTTTT CASSPPGGLAGNTGELFF
- TRBJ2-1 TRBV29-1 - TGCAGCGGTCGGACAGCCTTGAGCTCCTACAATGAGCAGTTCTTC CSGRTALSSYNEQFF
TRBD2 TRBJ2-7 TRBV6-5 - TGTGCCAGCAGTTACCGTGGTAGCGGGAGCGAGCAGTACTTC CASSYRGSGSEQYF
TRBD2 TRBJ2-7 TRBV4-3 few TGCGCCAGCAGCCAAGAAGCGGGAGGCTCTAACGAGCAGTACTTC CASSQEAGGSNEQYF
- TRBJ2-7 TRBV5-1 - TGCGCCAGCACGTACGGCCTTAGCTATGGGGAGCAGTACTTC CASTYGLSYGEQYF
TRBD2 TRBJ2-7 TRBV7-2 few TGTGCCAGCAGCTTAGATGGGGGAGGGAACGAGCAGTACTTC CASSLDGGGNEQYF
- TRBJ1-1 TRBV29-1 few TGCAGCGTGACAAACAGGGATACGAACACTGAAGCTTTCTTT CSVTNRDTNTEAFF
- TRBJ2-5 TRBV19 few TGTGCCAGTACGGAGTGGGGACAAGAGACCCAGTACTTC CASTEWGQETQYF
TRBD1 TRBJ1-1 TRBV15 - TGTGCCACCAGCAGAGATGCAGGGGGCCCTGAAGCTTTCTTT CATSRDAGGPEAFF
- TRBJ2-3 TRBV29-1 - TGCAGCGTTCTTCGGGATACGCAGTATTTT CSVLRDTQYF
- TRBJ2-5 TRBV15 few TGTGCCACCAGCAACCAGGTAGTGGGGGGCGAAGAGACCCAGTACTTC CATSNQVVGGEETQYF
- TRBJ2-5 TRBV7-7 - TGTGCCAGCAGCTTAGTTACACAAGAGACCCAGTACTTC CASSLVTQETQYF
- TRBJ2-7 TRBV5-1 - TGCGCCAGCAGCTTGGCTGCATCAGGGCCCTACGAGCAGTACTTC CASSLAASGPYEQYF
TRBD1 TRBJ1-2 TRBV7-9 few TGTGCCAGCAGGCTAGCATTCGGACAGGGGAATGGCTACACCTTC CASRLAFGQGNGYTF
- TRBJ1-1 TRBV10-3 - TGTGCCATCAGTGAGTCTAATAAGGGGAACACTGAAGCTTTCTTT CAISESNKGNTEAFF
TRBD1 TRBJ2-1 TRBV29-1 few TGCAGCGTTGAAGATAGTGTCGCAGGGGGCCTCTGGGGCAATGAGCAGTTCTTC CSVEDSVAGGLWGNEQFF
- TRBJ2-7 TRBV11-2 - TGTGCCAGCAGCTTAATGGGTAGGGGGGAAGGCGAGCAGTACTTC CASSLMGRGEGEQYF
- TRBJ1-1 TRBV30 - TGTGCCTGGAAAACAGGGCCAAGGGCTGAAGCTTTCTTT CAWKTGPRAEAFF
- TRBJ2-1 TRBV30 - TGTGCCTGGGGAGGGTCTCACGGGGGTGAGCAGCTCTTC CAWGGSHGGEQLF
- TRBJ2-2 TRBV5-6 few TGTGCCAGCAGCTTGGTACAGGGAGGCACCGGGGAGCTGTTTTTT CASSLVQGGTGELFF
- TRBJ1-1 TRBV19 - TGTGCCAGTAGTATCTCCGCTGAAGCTTTCTTT CASSISAEAFF
TRBD2 TRBJ2-2 TRBV7-2 - TGTGCCAGCAGTTCACCCGTACCGGGAGGGTCTACCGGGGAGCTGTTTTTT CASSSPVPGGSTGELFF
- TRBJ1-1 TRBV10-3 - TGTGCCATCAGTGGCAGCGACAGGAACACTGAAGCTTTCTTT CAISGSDRNTEAFF
TRBD2 TRBJ2-5 TRBV7-2 few TGTGCCAGCAGCTTAATTGCGGGAGGGCAGGGGACCCAGTACTTC CASSLIAGGQGTQYF
TRBD1 TRBJ1-5 TRBV30 - TGTGCCTGGAGTGCAGACAGGGATCAGCCCCAGCATTTT CAWSADRDQPQHF
- TRBJ2-4 TRBV7-2 - TGTGCCAGCAGCGATCGGGGATTAGGCATTCAGTACTTC CASSDRGLGIQYF